This T cell receptor (beta chain) is from a study of TIL therapy for anti-PD-1-resistant metastatic lung cancer. At the level of the study: Most patients had lung adenocarcinoma; several tumors were EGFR-mutant, two ALK-rearranged; half smoked currently or formerly.

Trimming removed 1 base from V and 4 bases from J, with 11 bases in between. There are 14 residues in the CDR3. Germline values: CDR1 ENHRY, CDR2 SYGVKD. As to time point: pre-treatment sample, taken before nivolumab and TIL therapy. This was the immunoSEQ v3 assay. Sequencing depth was some 2 million read pairs for survey level, roughly 4.5-6.5 million for deep. The repertoire was sequenced with immunoSEQ multiplex PCR; TCRdb's copy has only in-frame clones and lacks some. The repertoire holds about 55,000 clones, around four fifths seen once, with under 3% in the top ten. The chain combines TRBV10-3 with TRBJ2-7; a possible D gene is TRBD1 (5 bases). This material consisted of blood, taken at baseline. The sequence was obtained from a person between 25 and 80 years old with non-small cell lung cancer. CDR3 DNA: TGTGCCATCAGTGAGTTGGGGCTAATTTACGAGCAGTACTTC. Translated: CAISELGLIYEQYF.